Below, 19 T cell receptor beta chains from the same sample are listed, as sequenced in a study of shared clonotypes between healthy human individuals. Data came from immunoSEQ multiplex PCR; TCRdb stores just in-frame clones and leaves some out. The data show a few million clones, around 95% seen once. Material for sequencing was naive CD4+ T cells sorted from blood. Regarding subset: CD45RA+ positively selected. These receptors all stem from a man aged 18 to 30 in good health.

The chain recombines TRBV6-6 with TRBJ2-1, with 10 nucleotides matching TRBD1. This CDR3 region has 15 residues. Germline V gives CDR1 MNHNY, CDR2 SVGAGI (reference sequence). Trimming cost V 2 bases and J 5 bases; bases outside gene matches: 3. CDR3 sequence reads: CASSYTGQGNNEQFF. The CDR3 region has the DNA TGTGCCAGCAGTTACACGGGACAGGGGAACAATGAGCAGTTCTTC.

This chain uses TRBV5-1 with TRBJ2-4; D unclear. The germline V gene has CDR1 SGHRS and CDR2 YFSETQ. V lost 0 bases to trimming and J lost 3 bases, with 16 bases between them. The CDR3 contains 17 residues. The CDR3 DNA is TGCGCCAGCAGCTTGGCCGAGAGAAACGTGGACAAAAACATTCAGTACTTC. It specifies CASSLAERNVDKNIQYF.

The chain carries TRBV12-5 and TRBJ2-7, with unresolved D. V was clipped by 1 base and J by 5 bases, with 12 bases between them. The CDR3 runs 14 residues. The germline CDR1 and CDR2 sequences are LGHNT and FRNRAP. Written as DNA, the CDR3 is TGTGCTAGTGGTTTGGATCCGCGGCAGGACGAGCAGTACTTC. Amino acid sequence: CASGLDPRQDEQYF.

The CDR3 nucleotides are TGTGCCTGGAGTGTACTCTGGAACACTGAAGCTTTCTTT. As protein: CAWSVLWNTEAFF. The V gene is TRBV30, the J gene TRBJ1-1, with D unclear. Germline V gene lookup returns CDR1 GTSNPN and CDR2 SVGIG (reference sequence). Trimming cost V 0 bases and J 1 base, with 6 bases left between them. The CDR3 contains 13 residues.

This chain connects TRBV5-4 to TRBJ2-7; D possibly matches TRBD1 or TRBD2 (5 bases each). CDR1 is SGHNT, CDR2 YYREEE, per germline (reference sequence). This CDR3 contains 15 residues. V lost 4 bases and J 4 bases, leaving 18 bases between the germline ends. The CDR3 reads CASSLGVAQPYEQYF. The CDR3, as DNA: TGTGCCAGCAGCCTGGGGGTAGCGCAGCCATACGAGCAGTACTTC. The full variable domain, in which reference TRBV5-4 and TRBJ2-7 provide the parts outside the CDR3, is ETGVTQSPTHLIKTRGQQVTLRCSSQSGHNTVSWYQQALGQGPQFIFQYYREEENGRGNFPPRFSGLQFPNYSSELNVNALELDDSALYLCASSLGVAQPYEQYFGPGTRLTVT.

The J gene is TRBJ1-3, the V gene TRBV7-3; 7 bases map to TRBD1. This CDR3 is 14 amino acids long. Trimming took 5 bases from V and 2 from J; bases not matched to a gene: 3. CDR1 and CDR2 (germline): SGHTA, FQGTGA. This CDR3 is CASSQTGAGNTIYF. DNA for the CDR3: TGTGCCAGCAGCCAAACAGGGGCTGGAAACACCATATATTTT.

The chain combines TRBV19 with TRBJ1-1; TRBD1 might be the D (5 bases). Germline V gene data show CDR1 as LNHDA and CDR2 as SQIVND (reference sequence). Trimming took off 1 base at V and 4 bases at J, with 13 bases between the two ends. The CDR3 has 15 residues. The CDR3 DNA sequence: TGTGCCAGTAGTATAGGTGGGGGTGGAAGCACTGAAGCTTTCTTT. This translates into CASSIGGGGSTEAFF. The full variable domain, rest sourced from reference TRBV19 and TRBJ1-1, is DGGITQSPKYLFRKEGQNVTLSCEQNLNHDAMYWYRQDPGQGLRLIYYSQIVNDFQKGDIAEGYSVSREKKESFPLTVTSAQKNPTAFYLCASSIGGGGSTEAFFGQGTRLTVV.

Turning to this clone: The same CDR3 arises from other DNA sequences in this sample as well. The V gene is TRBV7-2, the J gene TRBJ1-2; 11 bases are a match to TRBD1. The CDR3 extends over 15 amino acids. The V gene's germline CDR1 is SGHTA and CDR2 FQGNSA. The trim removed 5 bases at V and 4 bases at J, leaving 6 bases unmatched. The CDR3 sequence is CASSLGQGAGYGYTF. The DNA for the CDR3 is TGTGCCAGCAGCCTAGGACAGGGGGCGGGCTATGGCTACACCTTC.

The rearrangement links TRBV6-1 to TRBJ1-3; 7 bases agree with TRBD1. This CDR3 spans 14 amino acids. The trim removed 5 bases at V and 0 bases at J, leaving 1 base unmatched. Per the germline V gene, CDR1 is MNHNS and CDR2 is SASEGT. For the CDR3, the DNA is TGTGCCAGCAGTCAGGGGGACTCTGGAAACACCATATATTTT. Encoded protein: CASSQGDSGNTIYF.

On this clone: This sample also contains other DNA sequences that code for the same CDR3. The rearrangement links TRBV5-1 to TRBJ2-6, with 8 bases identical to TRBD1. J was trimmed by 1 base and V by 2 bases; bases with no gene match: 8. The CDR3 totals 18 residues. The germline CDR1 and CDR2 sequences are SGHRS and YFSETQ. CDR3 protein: CASSLIGTGPSGANVLTF. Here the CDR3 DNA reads TGCGCCAGCAGCTTAATCGGGACAGGACCATCTGGGGCCAACGTCCTGACTTTC.

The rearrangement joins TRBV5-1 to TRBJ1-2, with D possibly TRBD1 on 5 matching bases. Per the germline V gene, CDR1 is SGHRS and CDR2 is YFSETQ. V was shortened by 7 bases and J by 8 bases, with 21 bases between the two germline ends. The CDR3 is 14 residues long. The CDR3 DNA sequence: TGCGCCAGCGGTCTCTCGCAGGGAAGGGGAGGCTACACCTTC. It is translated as CASGLSQGRGGYTF.

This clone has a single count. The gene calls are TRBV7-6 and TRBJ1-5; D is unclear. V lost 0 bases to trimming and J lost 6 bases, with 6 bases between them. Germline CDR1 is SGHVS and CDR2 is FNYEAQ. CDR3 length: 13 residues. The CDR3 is CASSLAPGQPQHF. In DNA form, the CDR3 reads TGTGCCAGCAGCTTAGCCCCCGGTCAGCCCCAGCATTTT.

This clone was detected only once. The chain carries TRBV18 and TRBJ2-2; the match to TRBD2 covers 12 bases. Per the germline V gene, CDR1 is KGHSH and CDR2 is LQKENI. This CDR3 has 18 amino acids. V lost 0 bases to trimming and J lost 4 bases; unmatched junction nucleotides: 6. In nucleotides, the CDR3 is TGTGCCAGCTCACCACCTTGGACTAGCGGGACGGTCACCGGGGAGCTGTTTTTT. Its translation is CASSPPWTSGTVTGELFF.

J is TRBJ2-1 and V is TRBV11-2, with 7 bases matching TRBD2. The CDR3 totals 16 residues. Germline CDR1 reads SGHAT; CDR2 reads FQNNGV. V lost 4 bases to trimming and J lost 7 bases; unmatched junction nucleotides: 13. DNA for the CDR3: TGTGCCAGCAGCTCAGGACTAGTTCAGCCCTCGAATGAGCAGTTCTTC. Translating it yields CASSSGLVQPSNEQFF. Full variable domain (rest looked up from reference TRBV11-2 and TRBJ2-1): EAGVAQSPRYKIIEKRQSVAFWCNPISGHATLYWYQQILGQGPKLLIQFQNNGVVDDSQLPKDRFSAERLKGVDSTLKIQPAKLEDSAVYLCASSSGLVQPSNEQFFGPGTRLTVL.

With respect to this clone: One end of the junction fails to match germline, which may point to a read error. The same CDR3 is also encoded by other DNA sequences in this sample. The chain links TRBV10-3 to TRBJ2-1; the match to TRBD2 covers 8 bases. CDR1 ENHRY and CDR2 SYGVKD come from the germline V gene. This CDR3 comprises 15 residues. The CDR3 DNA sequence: TGTGCCATCAGCGAGTCCGGGACTAGTTACAATGAGCAGTTCTTC. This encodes CAISESGTSYNEQFF.

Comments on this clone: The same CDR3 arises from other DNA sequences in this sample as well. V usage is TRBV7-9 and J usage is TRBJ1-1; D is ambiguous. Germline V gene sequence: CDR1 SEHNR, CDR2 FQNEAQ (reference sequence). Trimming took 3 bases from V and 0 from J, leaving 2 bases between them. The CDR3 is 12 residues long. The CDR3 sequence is CASSLVNTEAFF. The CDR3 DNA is TGTGCCAGCAGCTTGGTGAACACTGAAGCTTTCTTT.

As DNA, the CDR3 is TGTGCCAGCGGGTCCCGAAGGAGCTCCTACGAGCAGTACTTC. It codes for CASGSRRSSYEQYF. The chain joins TRBV2 to TRBJ2-7; D is unresolved. CDR1 and CDR2 (germline): SNHLY, FYNNEI. Trimming pared 8 bases from V and 0 bases from J, leaving 14 bases between. This CDR3 contains 14 residues. The variable domain in full, completed from reference TRBV2 and TRBJ2-7, reads EPEVTQTPSHQVTQMGQEVILRCVPISNHLYFYWYRQILGQKVEFLVSFYNNEISEKSEIFDDQFSVERPDGSNFTLKIRSTKLEDSAMYFCASGSRRSSYEQYFGPGTRLTVT.

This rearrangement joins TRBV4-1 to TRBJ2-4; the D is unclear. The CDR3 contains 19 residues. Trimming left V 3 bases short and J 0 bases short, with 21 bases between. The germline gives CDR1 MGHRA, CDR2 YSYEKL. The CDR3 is CASSHGPVVRHLAKNIQYF. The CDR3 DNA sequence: TGCGCCAGCAGCCATGGACCCGTAGTGCGTCACTTAGCCAAAAACATTCAGTACTTC.

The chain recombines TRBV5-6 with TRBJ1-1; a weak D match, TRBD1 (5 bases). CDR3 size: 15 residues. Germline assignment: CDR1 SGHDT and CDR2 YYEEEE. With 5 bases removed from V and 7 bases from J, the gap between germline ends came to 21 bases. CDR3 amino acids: CASSGSRTGGIEAFF. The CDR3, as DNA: TGTGCCAGCAGTGGCTCCCGGACTGGGGGGATTGAAGCTTTCTTT.